The clone carrying this TCR beta chain has more than one count but fewer than ten. This sample stems from a study of blood T cell repertoires in COVID-19. The CDR3 is 13 amino acids. The germline gives CDR1 SGDLS, CDR2 YYNGEE. V was shortened by 4 bases and J by 6 bases, with 13 bases between the two germline ends. As handled by the study authors: For nucleated cells, counts were estimated from reference gene primer amplification. The data were produced by immunoSEQ multiplex PCR, yet TCRdb's version contains in-frame clones alone and is incomplete. The V and J calls and clone size were taken over from that table, and D and trimming were inferred from the DNA. In the table there are roughly 150,000 clones, over 80% of which are singletons. Participants' own reports of clinical history determined their cohort assignment.

This clonotype was sampled from a man between 70 and 80 years old who had been exposed to COVID-19. The chain recombines TRBV9 with TRBJ1-1, with D possibly matching TRBD1 (5 bases). The specimen sequenced was PBMCs or T cells enriched from blood (not recorded which). CDR3 in amino acids: CASSPGGRSEAFF. The CDR3 nucleotides read TGTGCCAGCAGCCCCGGGGGACGCTCTGAAGCTTTCTTT.